The 20 T cell receptor beta chains below come from one sample, sequenced in a study of beta chain features in type 1 diabetes. Notes on the study in general: Across all four CD4+ subsets, people with type 1 diabetes showed modestly shorter TCRB CDR3s.

No cognate antigen is known for these TCRs. The isolated RNA, all of it, was reverse transcribed, so expressed TCRB transcripts were what got sequenced. Using immunoSEQ multiplex PCR, the repertoire was profiled, and TCRdb retains in-frame clones only, with some absent. Among about 710,000 clones listed, around 15% were seen once. The specimen sequenced was naive CD4+ T cells from blood. All receptors come from a man aged 18 to 29 with type 1 diabetes.

The gene calls are TRBV11-2 and TRBJ2-7, with TRBD2 matching 13 bases. After removal of 5 bases from V and 3 bases from J, the junction contained 4 bases not matched to a gene. Looked up from germline, CDR1 is SGHAT and CDR2 is FQNNGV. CDR3 size: 15 residues. The CDR3 region is CASSPGTSGNYEQYF. The CDR3, as DNA: TGTGCCAGCAGCCCCGGGACTAGCGGGAACTACGAGCAGTACTTC.

There are a few counts of this clone. The V and J genes are TRBV9 and TRBJ1-6, with 10 bases lining up with TRBD1. Germline CDR1 SGDLS, CDR2 YYNGEE. After removal of 7 bases from V and 9 bases from J, the junction contained 7 bases not matched to a gene. The CDR3 spans 14 residues. CDR3 in DNA: TGTGCCAGCGGTAGGGGACAGGGGATTTCACCCCTCCACTTT. Translated: CASGRGQGISPLHF.

The chain joins TRBV21-1 to TRBJ2-2; the table's D call, TRBD1, was not checked against the DNA. TRBV21-1 is a pseudogene. The CDR3 runs 11 residues. CDR3 nucleotide sequence: TGTGCCAGGGCTGACACCGGGGAGCTGTTTTTT. Amino acid sequence: CARADTGELFF.

This clone was seen a single time. The rearrangement links TRBV18 to TRBJ1-1, with a possible D match to TRBD1 (5 bases). Germline CDR1 KGHSH, CDR2 LQKENI. V dropped 1 base and J dropped 0 bases, with 12 bases sitting between them. The CDR3 contains 16 residues. The CDR3 DNA is TGTGCCAGCTCACCACGAGGGCAGGGAATGAACACTGAAGCTTTCTTT. Its translation: CASSPRGQGMNTEAFF.

This chain uses TRBV6-4 with TRBJ2-1; maybe TRBD2 (6 bases). CDR1 and CDR2 (germline): MRHNA, SNTAGT. This CDR3 comprises 16 residues. The V end was cut by 5 bases, the J end by 4 bases, with 18 bases between. The DNA for the CDR3 is TGTGCCAGCAGTAGAAGGGAAACGGGAGCTTACAATGAGCAGTTCTTC. It yields the protein CASSRRETGAYNEQFF.

On this clone: This specimen includes other DNA sequences encoding the same CDR3. The chain is built from TRBV7-2 and TRBJ2-5; the match to TRBD1 covers 7 bases. Trimming at V came to 5 bases and at J to 2 bases, leaving 2 bases not matched to a gene. The CDR3 is made up of 13 amino acids. Looked up from germline, CDR1 is SGHTA and CDR2 is FQGNSA. CDR3 sequence (DNA): TGTGCCAGCAGCCCGGGACAGCAAGAGACCCAGTACTTC. It translates to CASSPGQQETQYF.

This clone appeared a few times. The chain employs TRBV9 and TRBJ2-7; D is undetermined. Trimming took 1 base from V and 5 from J, leaving 19 bases between them. Germline V CDR1 and CDR2: SGDLS, YYNGEE. The CDR3 is 16 amino acids. This chain's CDR3 is CASSVNLAVGGDEQYF. The DNA of the CDR3 is TGTGCCAGCAGCGTAAATCTCGCGGTCGGTGGGGACGAGCAGTACTTC.

This clone was counted a few times. The chain is built from TRBV7-2 and TRBJ2-3; 12 nucleotides align to TRBD2. Unmatched junction bases numbered 7, after V lost 5 bases and J lost 4 bases. Germline V lookup: CDR1 SGHTA, CDR2 FQGNSA. This CDR3 has 16 amino acids. The CDR3 DNA reads TGTGCCAGCAGCCCCGCCCTAGCGGGGGGGGCAGATACGCAGTATTTT. Its protein is CASSPALAGGADTQYF.

This chain links TRBV5-4 with TRBJ2-3, with 12 positions matching TRBD2. CDR3 length equals 16 residues. CDR1 and CDR2 from the germline V gene are SGHNT and YYREEE (reference sequence). Trimming took 4 bases from V and 6 from J; bases not matched to a gene: 9. The CDR3 loop is CASSTASGGARDTQYF. In DNA, the CDR3 is TGTGCCAGCAGCACAGCTAGCGGGGGGGCCCGCGATACGCAGTATTTT.

This clone turned up a few times. The J gene is TRBJ2-5, the V gene TRBV9; D unresolved. Trimming removed 0 bases from V and 6 bases from J, with 18 bases in between. The CDR3 has 16 residues. Germline V gene lookup returns CDR1 SGDLS and CDR2 YYNGEE. The CDR3 nucleotides read TGTGCCAGCAGCGTAGATTCGGCGTTACCATCGAAGACCCAGTACTTC. Its protein is CASSVDSALPSKTQYF.

This clone was observed a handful of times. This chain joins TRBV11-2 and TRBJ2-3; D gene unclear. Trimming left V 0 bases short and J 5 bases short, with 3 bases between. This CDR3 has 12 residues. CDR1 is SGHAT, CDR2 FQNNGV, per germline. CDR3 region: CASSLDQDTQYF. In DNA, the CDR3 is TGTGCCAGCAGCTTAGACCAAGATACGCAGTATTTT.

J is TRBJ1-1 and V is TRBV18; D is perhaps TRBD1 (5 bases). Trimming removed 0 bases at V and 4 bases at J, with 15 bases between. CDR1 is KGHSH and CDR2 is LQKENI in the germline V gene. The CDR3 is 16 amino acids. CDR3 protein: CASSPPREGMSTEAFF. The CDR3 DNA reads TGTGCCAGCTCACCACCCAGAGAGGGGATGAGCACTGAAGCTTTCTTT.

The sample holds a few counts of this clone. V gene TRBV30 combines with J gene TRBJ1-1, with D maybe TRBD1 (6 bases). CDR3 length equals 14 residues. CDR1 is GTSNPN, CDR2 SVGIG, per germline (reference sequence). The V end lost 4 bases, the J end lost 2 bases, and 14 bases lay between the germline ends. Here the CDR3 reads CAWTRGGLNTEAFF. The CDR3 bases are TGTGCCTGGACCCGTGGGGGGCTTAACACTGAAGCTTTCTTT. Filled out from reference TRBV30 and TRBJ1-1, the complete variable domain reads SQTIHQWPATLVQPVGSPLSLECTVEGTSNPNLYWYRQAAGRGLQLLFYSVGIGQISSEVPQNLSASRPQDRQFILSSKKLLLSDSGFYLCAWTRGGLNTEAFFGQGTRLTVV.

This clone has just a few counts. The chain employs TRBV20-1 and TRBJ2-3; D is uncertain. CDR3 size: 10 residues. Trimming left V 4 bases short and J 6 bases short, with 5 bases between. Germline values: CDR1 DFQATT, CDR2 SNEGSKA (reference sequence). This CDR3 reads CSANGDTQYF. DNA for the CDR3: TGCAGTGCTAACGGTGATACGCAGTATTTT.

The chain carries TRBV7-9 and TRBJ1-2; D not certain. The germline gives CDR1 SEHNR, CDR2 FQNEAQ (reference sequence). The CDR3 loop spans 13 amino acids. The V gene lost 3 bases and the J gene lost 6 bases, with 11 bases spanning the gap. The CDR3: CASSFREGDGYTF. The DNA for the CDR3 is TGTGCCAGCAGCTTTAGGGAGGGAGATGGCTACACCTTC.

The chain recombines TRBV28 with TRBJ2-5, with 7 nucleotides matching TRBD1. Trimming at V came to 5 bases and at J to 3 bases, leaving 9 bases not matched to a gene. Germline V lookup: CDR1 MDHEN, CDR2 SYDVKM. CDR3 length: 15 residues. The CDR3 DNA reads as TGTGCCAGCAGTACCTGGCGACAGGGAAAAGAGACCCAGTACTTC. Its translation is CASSTWRQGKETQYF.

There are a few counts of this clone. The CDR3, as DNA: TGTGCCAGCAGACAGACAGGAATGAACACTGAAGCTTTCTTT. Residues: CASRQTGMNTEAFF. V gene TRBV6-1 combines with J gene TRBJ1-1, with D perhaps matching TRBD1 (6 bases). Germline CDR1 MNHNS, CDR2 SASEGT. The CDR3 runs to 14 residues. Between the trimmed V and J ends, which lost 6 bases and 0 bases, there was a span of 11 bases.

The chain is built from TRBV11-2 and TRBJ2-1, with D possibly called TRBD1 or TRBD2 (5 bases each). Trimming cost V 5 bases and J 5 bases, with 10 bases left between them. This CDR3 is built from 13 residues. Germline-derived CDR1 and CDR2 are SGHAT and FQNNGV. The CDR3 is CASSLRGDNEQFF. CDR3 coding DNA: TGTGCCAGCAGCCTACGAGGGGACAATGAGCAGTTCTTC.

The rearrangement uses TRBV7-9 and TRBJ1-1, with TRBD1 matching 9 bases. Looked up from germline, CDR1 is SEHNR and CDR2 is FQNEAQ (reference sequence). V was pared by 2 bases and J by 4 bases, with 5 bases of the junction left unmatched. CDR3 length equals 15 residues. In DNA form, the CDR3 reads TGTGCCAGCAGCTTACTGACAGGGGGAGGCACTGAAGCTTTCTTT. Protein: CASSLLTGGGTEAFF.

CDR3 bases: TGTGCCAGCTCACCGGGCGAGGGGCCCCAGCATTTT. It specifies CASSPGEGPQHF. The chain has TRBV18 and TRBJ1-5; D unclear. Germline V lookup: CDR1 KGHSH, CDR2 LQKENI. The V end lost 3 bases, the J end lost 9 bases, and 9 bases lay between the germline ends. This CDR3 comprises 12 residues.